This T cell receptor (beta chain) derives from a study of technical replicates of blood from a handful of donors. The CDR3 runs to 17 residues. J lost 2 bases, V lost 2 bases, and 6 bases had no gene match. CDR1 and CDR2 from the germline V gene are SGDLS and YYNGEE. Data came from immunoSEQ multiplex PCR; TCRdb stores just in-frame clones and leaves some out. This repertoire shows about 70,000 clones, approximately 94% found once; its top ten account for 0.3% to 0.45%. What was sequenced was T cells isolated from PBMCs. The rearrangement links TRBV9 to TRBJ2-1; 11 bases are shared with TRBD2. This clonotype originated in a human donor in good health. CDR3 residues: CASSVRTSGSPYNEQFF. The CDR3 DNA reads TGTGCCAGCAGCGTTAGGACTAGCGGGTCCCCCTACAATGAGCAGTTCTTC.